The present T cell receptor (beta chain) was sequenced within a study of blood T cell repertoires in COVID-19 (dated by TCRdb to the early 2020s). Study-level background: Samples from collaborators originated in the United States, Italy and Spain and spanned both the acute and convalescent phases of COVID-19. A de-identified subject ID, COVID-19 status, age in years and sex were almost always included in the sample metadata. The repertoires were made available in a free public database intended to serve as a resource for research on the immune response to SARS-CoV-2. Where available, HLA class I and class II types were obtained from metadata supplied by the sample provider rather than from assay-based typing. The material from the prospective study consisted of cDNA or gDNA derived from T cells, B-cell-depleted T cells, or PBMCs. Subjects who had been exposed to COVID-19, were actively infected with it, or had recovered from it provided the deeply sampled blood TCRbeta repertoires that made up the dataset. Samples were obtained from the ongoing ImmuneRACE study (first 160 participants) and from 1,254 subjects provided by 6 global collaborators. What the research found in general, with its limitations: The amount of clinical and demographic metadata varied by source and participant and was provided uncurated.

For CDR1 and CDR2, the germline V gene (reference sequence) lists SGHNT and YYREEE. Trimming leaves V shorter by 0 bases and J shorter by 5 bases, with the junction holding 0 bases beyond the gene matches. The CDR3 numbers 15 residues from cysteine through phenylalanine. Just the 45-base CDR3 DNA is kept, in frame starting at base 1. About this clone itself: There is no known antigen for this receptor. No much larger clone exists at a distance of one base, and base qualities are not known.

Whole blood was collected in K2EDTA tubes by collaborating institutions according to the institutions' own protocols. For TCRbeta analysis, collaborators shipped samples as frozen whole blood, isolated PBMCs, or DNA extracted from either of those sample types. TCRbeta CDR3 regions were amplified from genomic DNA by means of the immunoSEQ Assay, a bias-controlled multiplex PCR. In the paper's pipeline: The number of nucleated cells in each sample was estimated by amplification of reference gene primers within the assay. To quantify the absolute abundance of each unique TCRbeta CDR3 rearrangement, sequence reads were collapsed and filtered. For each sample, productive Simpson clonality was calculated as the square root of Simpson's diversity index across productive rearrangements. TCRdb's version of the immuneACCESS table is confined to in-frame rearrangements and falls short of the full clone set. An unresolved V gene accounts for under half of the shortfall where checked; the remainder is of unknown origin. D and trimming were read from the DNA, whereas the V and J calls and clone size are those reported in that table. This sample comprises around 110,000 clones, 75% to 95% of them detected only once. Of the sample, roughly 2% falls within the top ten clones.

The source material was peripheral blood. The sequence joins TRBV5-4 to TRBJ2-3, with 13 junctional bases fitting TRBD2. The TCR was taken from a human donor with active COVID-19. The donor label of this sample is uncertain. The DNA is TGTGCCAGCAGCTTGGGGACTAGCGGGAGAGATACGCAGTATTTT. Its translation is CASSLGTSGRDTQYF.